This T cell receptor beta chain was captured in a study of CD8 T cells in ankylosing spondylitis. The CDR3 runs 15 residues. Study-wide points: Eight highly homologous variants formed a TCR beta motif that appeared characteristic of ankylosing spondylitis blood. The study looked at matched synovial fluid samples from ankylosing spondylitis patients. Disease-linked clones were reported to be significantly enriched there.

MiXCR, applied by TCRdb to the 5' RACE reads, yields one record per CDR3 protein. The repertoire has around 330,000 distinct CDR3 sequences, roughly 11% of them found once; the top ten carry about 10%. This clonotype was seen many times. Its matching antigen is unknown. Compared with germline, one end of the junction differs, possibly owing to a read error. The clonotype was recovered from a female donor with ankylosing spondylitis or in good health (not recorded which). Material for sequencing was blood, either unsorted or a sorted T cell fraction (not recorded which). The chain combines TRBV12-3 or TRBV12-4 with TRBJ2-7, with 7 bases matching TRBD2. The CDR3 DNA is TGTGCCAGCGCCCGCAGCGGGACCATCGCCACGGGCCTCTTTTTC. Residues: CASARSGTIATGLFF.